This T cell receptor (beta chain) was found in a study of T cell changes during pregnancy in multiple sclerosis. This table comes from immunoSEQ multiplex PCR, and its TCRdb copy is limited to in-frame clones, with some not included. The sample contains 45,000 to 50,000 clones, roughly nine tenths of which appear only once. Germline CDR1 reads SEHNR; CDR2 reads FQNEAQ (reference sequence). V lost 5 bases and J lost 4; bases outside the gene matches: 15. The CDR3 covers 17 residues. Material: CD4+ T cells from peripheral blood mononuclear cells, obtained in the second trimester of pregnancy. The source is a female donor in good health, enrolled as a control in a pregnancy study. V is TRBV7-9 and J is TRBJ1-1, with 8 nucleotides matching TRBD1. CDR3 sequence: CASSEQGGWLYGTEAFF. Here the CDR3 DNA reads TGTGCCAGCAGCGAACAGGGGGGATGGCTTTACGGCACTGAAGCTTTCTTT.